This T cell receptor (beta chain) was documented in a study of T cell repertoires in cytomegalovirus infection (dated by TCRdb to between 2018 and 2020). Regarding the research as a whole: Peptide stimulations targeted recently identified HLA-C-restricted CMV epitopes, whose presentation resists viral immunomodulation, together with well-studied HLA-B-restricted epitopes. Donor HLA type was relevant to the analysis, because carriage of CMV infection together with the matching HLA type was indicated by public TCR beta signatures.

CDR1 and CDR2, per the germline V gene, are MNHNS and SASEGT. Trimming costs V 2 bases and J 0 bases, and their ends lie 9 bases apart. From cysteine to phenylalanine, the CDR3 is 15 amino acids long. The entry retains the CDR3 DNA only, 45 bases that are in frame from base 1. This specimen's treatment or condition label, interpreted: in vitro stimulation with specific CMV peptide epitopes to enrich CMV-specific T cells. This clonotype was observed a handful of times. Its antigen target is currently unknown. Base qualities are not recorded, but no much larger clone differs from it by a single base. TCRdb names Illumina HiSeq 1500 as the instrument used. TCRdb reworked the public reads: Q25 trimming with fastp, MiXCR clone assembly, productive beta chains retained. Identical CDR3 protein sequences are pooled into one entry, listed with their most common genes and DNA. Recorded for this sample are fewer than 1,000,000 distinct CDR3 sequences; more than 25% of them occurred a single time. About an eighth of the sample belongs to the ten largest clones.

Findings and caveats that apply to the study as a whole: Carriers of CMV infection plus the relevant HLA type were discriminated by the cumulative frequency of public TCR beta family members in the study cohort and in an independent approximately 400-donor cohort. The ex vivo response was dominated by HLA-C-restricted CMV-specific TCR beta clonotypes, which also provided the single most frequent clonotype in two of eight donors.

The starting material was cultured CD8+ T cells from PBMCs, obtained from culture after CMV antigen stimulation. This TCR was sampled from a human donor in good health (CMV status not recorded). Some clones in this sample may be carry-over from other donors' samples. The chain links TRBV6-1 with TRBJ2-3, with the D gene not confidently named. The DNA sequence reads TGTGCCAGCAGTGAATCCATACTGAGCACAGATACGCAGTATTTT. Its coded protein is CASSESILSTDTQYF.